The clone carrying this T cell receptor beta chain has more than one count but fewer than ten. This CDR3 region has 15 residues. Germline assignment: CDR1 SGHTA and CDR2 FQGNSA. Trimming cost V 0 bases and J 0 bases; bases outside gene matches: 1. This record belongs to a study of blood T cell repertoires in COVID-19. Produced via immunoSEQ multiplex PCR; TCRdb's table is partial and in-frame only. The sample holds about 480,000 clones, about 85% seen once. The genes are TRBV7-2 and TRBJ1-1, with 7 bases fitting TRBD1. This receptor was taken from a young woman with acute COVID-19. The sample consisted of PBMCs or T cells enriched from blood (not recorded which). The CDR3 DNA sequence: TGTGCCAGCAGCTTAGCAACAGGGGTGAACACTGAAGCTTTCTTT. Its protein is CASSLATGVNTEAFF.